This T cell receptor (beta chain) comes out of a study of blood T cells in healthy people across ages. Combining a sample-barcoded 5' primer with a J-beta primer mix, a second PCR ran for 7 to 11 cycles. Via MiXCR, TCRdb re-called the 5' RACE reads, giving one row per CDR3 protein. The profile shows about 1.7 million distinct CDR3 sequences, 28% of them singletons. CDR1 is LNHNV, CDR2 YYDKDF, per germline (reference sequence). The V segment lost 1 base and the J segment 3 bases; nucleotides outside the gene matches: 3. This CDR3 contains 15 residues. This clonotype was counted many times. The sequenced material came from blood. This receptor was taken from a woman between 25 and 40 years old in good health. The V call is TRBV15, the J call TRBJ2-7; 10 bases are a match to TRBD1. The CDR3 loop is CATSRGQGAYYEQYF. The CDR3 coding sequence is TGTGCCACCAGCAGAGGACAGGGGGCTTACTACGAGCAGTACTTC.